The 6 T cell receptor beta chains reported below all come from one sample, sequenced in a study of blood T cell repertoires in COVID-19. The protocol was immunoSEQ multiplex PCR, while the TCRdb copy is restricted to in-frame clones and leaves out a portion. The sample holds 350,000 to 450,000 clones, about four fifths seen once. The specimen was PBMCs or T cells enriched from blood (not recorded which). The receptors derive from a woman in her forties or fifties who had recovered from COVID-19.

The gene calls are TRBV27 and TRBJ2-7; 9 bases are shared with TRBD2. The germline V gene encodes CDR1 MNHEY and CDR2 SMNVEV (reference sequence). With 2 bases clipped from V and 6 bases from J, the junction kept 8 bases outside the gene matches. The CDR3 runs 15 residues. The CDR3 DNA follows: TGTGCCAGCAGTTTAGTAGCGGGAGTCTTCCTCGAGCAGTACTTC. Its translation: CASSLVAGVFLEQYF.

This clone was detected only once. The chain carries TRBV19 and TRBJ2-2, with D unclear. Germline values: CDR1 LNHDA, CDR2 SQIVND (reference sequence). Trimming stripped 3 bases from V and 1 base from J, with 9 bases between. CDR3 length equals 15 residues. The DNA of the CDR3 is TGTGCCAGTAGTATTGCAAGGAGGAACACCGGGGAGCTGTTTTTT. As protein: CASSIARRNTGELFF.

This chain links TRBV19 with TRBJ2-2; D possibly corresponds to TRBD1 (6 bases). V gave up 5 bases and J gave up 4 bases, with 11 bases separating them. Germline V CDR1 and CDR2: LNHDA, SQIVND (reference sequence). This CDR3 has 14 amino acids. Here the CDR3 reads CASSQGLGTGELFF. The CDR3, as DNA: TGTGCCAGTAGTCAGGGGTTAGGCACCGGGGAGCTGTTTTTT.

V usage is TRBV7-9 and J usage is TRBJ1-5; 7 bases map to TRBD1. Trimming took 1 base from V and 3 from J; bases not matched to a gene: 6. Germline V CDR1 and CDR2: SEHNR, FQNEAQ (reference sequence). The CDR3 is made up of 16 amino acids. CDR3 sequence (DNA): TGTGCCAGCAGCTTAGAGACAGGGTTTGACAATCAGCCCCAGCATTTT. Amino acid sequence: CASSLETGFDNQPQHF.

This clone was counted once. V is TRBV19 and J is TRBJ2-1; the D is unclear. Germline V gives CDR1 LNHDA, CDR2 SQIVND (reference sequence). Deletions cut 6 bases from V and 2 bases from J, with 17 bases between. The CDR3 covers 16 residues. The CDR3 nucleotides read TGTGCCAGTAGCCGTCAGTCACTACCCCCCTACAATGAGCAGTTCTTC. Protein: CASSRQSLPPYNEQFF.

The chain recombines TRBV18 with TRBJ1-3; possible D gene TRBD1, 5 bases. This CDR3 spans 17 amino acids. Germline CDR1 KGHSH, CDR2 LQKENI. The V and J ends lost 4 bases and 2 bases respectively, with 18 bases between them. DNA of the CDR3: TGTGCCAGCTCACGAGTTCCAGGGCGCGTTACTGGAAACACCATATATTTT. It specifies CASSRVPGRVTGNTIYF.